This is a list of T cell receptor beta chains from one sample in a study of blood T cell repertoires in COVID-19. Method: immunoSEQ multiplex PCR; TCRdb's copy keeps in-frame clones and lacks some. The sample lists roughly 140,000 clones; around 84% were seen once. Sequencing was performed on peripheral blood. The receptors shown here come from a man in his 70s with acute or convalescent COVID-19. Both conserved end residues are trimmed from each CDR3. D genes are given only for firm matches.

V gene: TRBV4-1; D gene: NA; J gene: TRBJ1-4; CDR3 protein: ASSQDGRSQEKLF
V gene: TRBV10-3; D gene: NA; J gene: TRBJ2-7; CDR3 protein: ATTGDSGEQY
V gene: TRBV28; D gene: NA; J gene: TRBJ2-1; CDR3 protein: ASSLNNINEQF
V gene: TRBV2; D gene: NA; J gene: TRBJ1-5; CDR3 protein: ASSEPGGNSNQPQH
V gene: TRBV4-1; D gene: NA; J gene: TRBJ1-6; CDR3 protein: ASSQANPDSAQPLH
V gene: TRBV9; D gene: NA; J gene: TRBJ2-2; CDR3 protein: ASSAQDVGLTGELF
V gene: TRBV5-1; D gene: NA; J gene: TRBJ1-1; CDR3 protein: ASSVRGGSTEAF
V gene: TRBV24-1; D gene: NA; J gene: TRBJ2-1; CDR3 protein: ATSSRGTRYNEQF
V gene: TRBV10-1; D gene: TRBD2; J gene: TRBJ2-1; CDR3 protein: ASSEYLAGGYNEQF
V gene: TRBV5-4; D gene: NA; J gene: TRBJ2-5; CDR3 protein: ASSLQTQAQETQY
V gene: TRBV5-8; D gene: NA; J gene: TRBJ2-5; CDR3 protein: ASSGSSTGQETQY
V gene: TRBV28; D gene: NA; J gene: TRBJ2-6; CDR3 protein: ASRTRGTGANVLT
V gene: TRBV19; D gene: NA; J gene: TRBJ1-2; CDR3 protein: ASSMAEPEYVGYT
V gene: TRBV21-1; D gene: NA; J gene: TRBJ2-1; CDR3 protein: ASSPGAGGSQSSYNEQF
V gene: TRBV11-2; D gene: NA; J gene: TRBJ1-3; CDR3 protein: ASSYLSEPSGNTIY
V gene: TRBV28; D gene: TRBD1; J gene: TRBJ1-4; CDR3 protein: ASRTSGGGGNEKLF
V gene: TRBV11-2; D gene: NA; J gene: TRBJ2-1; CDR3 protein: ASSQGRGTYNEQF
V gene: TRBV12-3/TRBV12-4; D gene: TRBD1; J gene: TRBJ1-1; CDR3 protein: ASRPGQEIKAF
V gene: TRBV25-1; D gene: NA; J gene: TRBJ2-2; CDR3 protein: ASSEWSREDTGELF
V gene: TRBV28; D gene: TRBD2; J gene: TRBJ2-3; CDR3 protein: ASTHSSGVTDTQY
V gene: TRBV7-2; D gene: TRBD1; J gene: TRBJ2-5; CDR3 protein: ASSSPRRGGVETQY
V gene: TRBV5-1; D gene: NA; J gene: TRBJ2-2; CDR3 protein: ASSLDSGGRTGELF
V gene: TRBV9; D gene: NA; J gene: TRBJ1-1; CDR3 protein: ASSSQGSTEAF
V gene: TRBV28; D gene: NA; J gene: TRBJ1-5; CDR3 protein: ASSFPQDQPQH
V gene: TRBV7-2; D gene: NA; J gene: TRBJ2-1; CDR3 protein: ASSLPGLGSSYNEQF
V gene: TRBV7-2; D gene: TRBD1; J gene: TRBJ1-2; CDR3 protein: ASSPNQGGRNGYT
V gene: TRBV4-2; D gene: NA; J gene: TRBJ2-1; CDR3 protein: ASSQGPPSDEQF
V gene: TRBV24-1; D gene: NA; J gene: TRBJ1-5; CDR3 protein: ATSDQDQPQH
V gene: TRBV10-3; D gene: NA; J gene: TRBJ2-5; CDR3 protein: AISEWADLGGETQY
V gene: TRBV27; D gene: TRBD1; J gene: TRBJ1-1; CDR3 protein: ASSTQGGQGKAF
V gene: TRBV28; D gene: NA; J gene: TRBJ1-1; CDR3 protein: ASSLQVNTEAF
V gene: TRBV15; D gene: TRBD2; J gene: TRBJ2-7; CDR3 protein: ATSFGLAGYEQY
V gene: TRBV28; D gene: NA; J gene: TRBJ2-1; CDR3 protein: ASRDLSGTTRGVAHNEQF
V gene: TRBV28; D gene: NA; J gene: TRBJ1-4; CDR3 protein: ASTGGAEKLF
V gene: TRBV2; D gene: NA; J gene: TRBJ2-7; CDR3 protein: ASKGDEQY
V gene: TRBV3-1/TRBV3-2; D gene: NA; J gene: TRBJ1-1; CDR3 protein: ASSPRQLQMNTEAF
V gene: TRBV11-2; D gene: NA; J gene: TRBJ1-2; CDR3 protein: ASSSPGGGGANYGYT
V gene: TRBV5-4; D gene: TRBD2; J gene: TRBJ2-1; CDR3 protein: ASSLILAGSANEQF
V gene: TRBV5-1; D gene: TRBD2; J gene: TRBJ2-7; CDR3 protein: ASSISGGNSYEQY
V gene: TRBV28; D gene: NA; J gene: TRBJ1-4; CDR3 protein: ASTTESRKLF
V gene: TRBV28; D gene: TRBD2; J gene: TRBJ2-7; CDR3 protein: ASSSPGTSGFYEQY
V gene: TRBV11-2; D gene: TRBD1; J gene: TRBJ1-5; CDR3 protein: ASSWGTGGEGNQPQH
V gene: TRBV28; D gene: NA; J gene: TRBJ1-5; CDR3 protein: ASRDTGSPRPQH
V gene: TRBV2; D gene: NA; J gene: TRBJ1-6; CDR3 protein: ASRARGDNNSPLH
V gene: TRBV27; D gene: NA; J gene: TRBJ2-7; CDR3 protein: ASPRGGASSYEQY
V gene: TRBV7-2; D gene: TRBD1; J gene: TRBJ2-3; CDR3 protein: ASSPQGNTQY
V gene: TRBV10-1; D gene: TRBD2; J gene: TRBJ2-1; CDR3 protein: ASMRRVASGGEGQF
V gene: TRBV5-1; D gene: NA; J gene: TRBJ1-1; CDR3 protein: ASSPTPGGLGTEAF
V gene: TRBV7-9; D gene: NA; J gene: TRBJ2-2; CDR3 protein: APASGRGRSGELF